This T cell receptor beta chain was retrieved from a study of identical twins. The germline V gene encodes CDR1 MNHEY and CDR2 SVGEGT. This CDR3 region has 18 residues. V lost 4 bases to trimming and J lost 0 bases; unmatched junction nucleotides: 8. TCRdb itself ran the 5' RACE reads through MiXCR, one entry per CDR3 protein. Among about 530,000 distinct CDR3 sequences listed, 20% to 25% were seen once. A further study also used this sample, focusing on yellow fever vaccine responses in identical twins.

This TCR was sampled from a woman aged 18-30 years in good health. The sample consisted of CD4+ T cells sorted from blood. The gene calls are TRBV6-2 or TRBV6-3 and TRBJ2-1; 11 nucleotides line up with TRBD2. CDR3 nucleotide sequence: TGTGCCAGCAGTTCCCTCCTCGGACTAGCGGGCTCCTACAATGAGCAGTTCTTC. This encodes CASSSLLGLAGSYNEQFF.